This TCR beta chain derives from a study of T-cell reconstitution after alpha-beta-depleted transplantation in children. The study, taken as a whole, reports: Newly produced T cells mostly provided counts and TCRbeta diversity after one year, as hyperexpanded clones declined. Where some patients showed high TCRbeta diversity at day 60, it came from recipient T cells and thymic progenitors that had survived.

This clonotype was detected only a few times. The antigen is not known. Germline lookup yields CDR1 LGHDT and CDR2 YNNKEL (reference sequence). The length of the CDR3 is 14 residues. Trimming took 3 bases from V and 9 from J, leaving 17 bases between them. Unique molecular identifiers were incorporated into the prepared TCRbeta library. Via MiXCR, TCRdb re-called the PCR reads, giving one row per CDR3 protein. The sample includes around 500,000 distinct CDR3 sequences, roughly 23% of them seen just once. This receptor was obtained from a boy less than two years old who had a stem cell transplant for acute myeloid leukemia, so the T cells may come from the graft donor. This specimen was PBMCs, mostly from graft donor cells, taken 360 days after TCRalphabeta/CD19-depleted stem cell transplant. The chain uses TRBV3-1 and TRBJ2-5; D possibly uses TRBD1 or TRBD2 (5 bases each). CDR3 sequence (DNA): TGTGCCAGCAGCCAGGGGTTCGGGATGGGGCCCCAGTACTTC. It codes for CASSQGFGMGPQYF.